The clone carrying this TCR beta chain came up a few times. Clones were read by immunoSEQ multiplex PCR, and TCRdb kept only the in-frame ones, dropping some. There are around 35,000 clones in the sample; more than 65% occur only once, and around 1.7% lies in the top ten. This entry is derived from a study of Siglec-9 on CD8 T cells in melanoma. The sample taken for sequencing was Siglec-9- CD8+ T cells sorted from blood. The receptor's source is a human donor in good health.

CDR3 protein: CASSEEEQPQHF. For the CDR3, the DNA is TGTGCCAGCAGTGAAGAGGAACAGCCCCAGCATTTT. The chain joins TRBV6-1 to TRBJ1-5; D remains ambiguous. Trimming stripped 1 base from V and 7 bases from J, with 5 bases between. Germline V gene data show CDR1 as MNHNS and CDR2 as SASEGT. There are 12 residues in the CDR3.